Described below is a single T cell receptor beta chain sequence and its context. As handled by the study authors: Amplified reference gene primers provided the basis for estimating nucleated cell counts. Here immunoSEQ multiplex PCR was the method, and the copy in TCRdb shows in-frame clones only, minus some. The V and J calls and the clone size are those of that table, but D and trimming were determined from the DNA. In the table there are fewer than 250,000 clones, 85% of which are singletons. The source of the sample is a study of blood T cell repertoires in COVID-19. About the research overall: The United States, Italy and Spain provided the acute and convalescent COVID-19 samples. From T cells, B-cell-depleted T cells, or PBMCs came the material, which was cDNA or gDNA.

CDR3 size: 15 residues. Germline CDR1 is SNHLY and CDR2 is FYNNEI. The V segment lost 6 bases and the J segment 5 bases; nucleotides outside the gene matches: 12. The V call is TRBV2, the J call TRBJ1-2; 7 bases fit TRBD1. Sequencing was done on a sample of peripheral blood. This TCR was sampled from a woman in her sixties with active or convalescent COVID-19. The CDR3 coding sequence is TGTGCCAGCAGCGGAGAAAGACAGGGCCTGTATGGCTACACCTTC. Residues: CASSGERQGLYGYTF.